The table lists the clone carrying this T cell receptor (beta chain) with a few counts. Its matching antigen is unknown. TCRdb redid the calling of the reads with MiXCR, one entry per CDR3 protein. Among 750,000 to 950,000 distinct CDR3 sequences listed, approximately 32% were seen once. J lost 0 bases, V lost 4 bases, and 6 bases had no gene match. From germline, CDR1 is SEHNR and CDR2 FQNEAQ (reference sequence). This CDR3 comprises 15 residues. This entry belongs to a study of T cell repertoires in cytomegalovirus infection. Overall study context: An indication of both CMV infection and matching HLA type came from public TCR beta signatures.

Sequenced here: cultured CD8+ T cells from PBMCs, sampled from culture after CMV antigen stimulation. The rearrangement uses TRBV7-9 and TRBJ2-7; 7 nucleotides match TRBD1. The origin of this receptor is a human donor in good health (CMV status not recorded). Some clones in this sample may be carry-over from other donors' samples. Here the CDR3 DNA reads TGTGCCAGCAGCTCATACGGGACAGCCTCCTACGAGCAGTACTTC. Protein product: CASSSYGTASYEQYF.